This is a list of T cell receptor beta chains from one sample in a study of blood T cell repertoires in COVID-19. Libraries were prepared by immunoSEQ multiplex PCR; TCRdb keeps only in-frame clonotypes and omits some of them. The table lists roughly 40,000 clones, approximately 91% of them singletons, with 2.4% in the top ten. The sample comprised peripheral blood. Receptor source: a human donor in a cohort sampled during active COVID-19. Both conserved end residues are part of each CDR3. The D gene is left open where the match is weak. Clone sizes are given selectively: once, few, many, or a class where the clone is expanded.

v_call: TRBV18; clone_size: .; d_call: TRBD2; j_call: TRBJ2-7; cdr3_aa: CASSPLTGGREQYF; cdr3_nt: TGTGCCAGCTCACCATTGACGGGGGGGCGCGAGCAGTACTTC
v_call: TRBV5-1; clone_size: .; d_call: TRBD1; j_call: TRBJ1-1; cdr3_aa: CASSLAGQGMTEAFF; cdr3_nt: TGCGCCAGCAGCTTGGCGGGACAGGGGATGACTGAAGCTTTCTTT
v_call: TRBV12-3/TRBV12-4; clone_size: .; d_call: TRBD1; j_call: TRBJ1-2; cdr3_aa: CASSSTGVRTF; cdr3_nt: TGTGCCAGCAGTTCGACAGGGGTCCGCACCTTC
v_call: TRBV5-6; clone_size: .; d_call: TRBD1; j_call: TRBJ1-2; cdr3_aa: CASSEGQLDYGYTF; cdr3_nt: TGTGCCAGCAGCGAGGGACAGTTGGACTATGGCTACACCTTC
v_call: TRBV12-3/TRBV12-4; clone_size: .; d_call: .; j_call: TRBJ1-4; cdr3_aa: CASSLGSEKLFF; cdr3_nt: TGTGCCAGCAGTTTGGGTAGCGAAAAACTGTTTTTT
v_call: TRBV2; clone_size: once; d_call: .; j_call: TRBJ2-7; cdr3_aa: CASSERGGEQYF; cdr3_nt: TGTGCCAGCAGTGAAAGGGGGGGCGAGCAGTACTTC
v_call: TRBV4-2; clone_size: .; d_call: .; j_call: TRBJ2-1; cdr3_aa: CASSRAPGQSYNEQFF; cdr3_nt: TGTGCCAGCAGCCGGGCGCCGGGACAATCCTACAATGAGCAGTTCTTC
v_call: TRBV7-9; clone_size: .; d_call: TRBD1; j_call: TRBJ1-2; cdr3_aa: CASSRDRENYGYTF; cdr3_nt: TGTGCCAGCAGCCGGGACAGGGAAAACTATGGCTACACCTTC
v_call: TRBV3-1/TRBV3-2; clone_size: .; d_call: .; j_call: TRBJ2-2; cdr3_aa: CASSQLFSPGELFF; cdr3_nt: TGTGCCAGCAGCCAACTCTTCTCTCCCGGGGAGCTGTTTTTT
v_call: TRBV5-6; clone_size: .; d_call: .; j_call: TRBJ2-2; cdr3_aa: CASSLNVRVHGELFF; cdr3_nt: TGTGCCAGCAGCTTGAACGTTCGGGTTCACGGGGAGCTGTTTTTT
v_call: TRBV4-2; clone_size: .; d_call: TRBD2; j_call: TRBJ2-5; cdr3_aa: CASSPSGGSGETQYF; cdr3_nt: TGTGCCAGCAGTCCTAGCGGGGGGAGCGGAGAGACCCAGTACTTC
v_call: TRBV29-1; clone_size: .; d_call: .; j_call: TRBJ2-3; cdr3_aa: CSVQSGPGGSSPDTQYF; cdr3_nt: TGCAGCGTGCAATCCGGCCCGGGGGGCTCATCCCCAGATACGCAGTATTTT
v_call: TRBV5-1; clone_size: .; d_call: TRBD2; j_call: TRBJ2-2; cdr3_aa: CASSLASGGQSTGELFF; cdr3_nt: TGCGCCAGCAGCTTGGCTAGCGGGGGGCAGAGCACCGGGGAGCTGTTTTTT
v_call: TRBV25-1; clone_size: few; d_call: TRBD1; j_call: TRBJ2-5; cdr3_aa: CASSDPQGAGETQYF; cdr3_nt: TGTGCCAGCAGTGACCCCCAGGGGGCGGGGGAGACCCAGTACTTC
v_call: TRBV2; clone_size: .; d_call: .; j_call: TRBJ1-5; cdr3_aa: CASTAILEEPQHF; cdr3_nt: TGTGCCAGCACAGCCATATTAGAGGAGCCCCAGCATTTT
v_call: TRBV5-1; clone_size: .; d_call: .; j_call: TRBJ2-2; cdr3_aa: CASSLRPAGGGELFF; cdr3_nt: TGCGCCAGCAGCCTCCGACCCGCGGGCGGCGGGGAGCTGTTTTTT
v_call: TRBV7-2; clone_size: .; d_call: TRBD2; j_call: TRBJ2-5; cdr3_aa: CASSTGLVGETQYF; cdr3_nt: TGTGCCAGCAGCACGGGACTAGTCGGCGAGACCCAGTACTTC
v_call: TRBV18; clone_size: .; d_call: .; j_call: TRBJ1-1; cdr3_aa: CASSPLGVGGNTEAFF; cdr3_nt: TGTGCCAGCTCACCCCTTGGAGTAGGCGGGAACACTGAAGCTTTCTTT
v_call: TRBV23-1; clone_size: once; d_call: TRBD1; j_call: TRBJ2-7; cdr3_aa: CASSQCAGAPGWGQGAVPRYEQYF; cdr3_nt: TGCGCCAGCAGTCAATGTGCGGGGGCCCCCGGGTGGGGACAGGGGGCAGTACCTAGGTACGAGCAGTACTTC
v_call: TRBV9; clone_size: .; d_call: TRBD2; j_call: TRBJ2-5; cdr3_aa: CASSAPLLAGGQETQYF; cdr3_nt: TGTGCCAGCAGCGCCCCATTACTAGCGGGGGGTCAAGAGACCCAGTACTTC
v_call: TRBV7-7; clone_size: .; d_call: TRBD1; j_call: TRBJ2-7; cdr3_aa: CASSLGQGGEEQYF; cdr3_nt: TGTGCTAGCAGCCTAGGACAGGGTGGTGAAGAGCAGTACTTC
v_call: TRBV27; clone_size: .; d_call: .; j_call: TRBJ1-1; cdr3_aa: CASSLIGRGMNTEAFF; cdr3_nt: TGTGCCAGCAGTTTGATAGGGCGGGGAATGAACACTGAAGCTTTCTTT
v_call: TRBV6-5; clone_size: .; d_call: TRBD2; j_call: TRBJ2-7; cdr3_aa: CASLAGVYEQYF; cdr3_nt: TGTGCCAGTTTAGCGGGGGTTTACGAGCAGTACTTC
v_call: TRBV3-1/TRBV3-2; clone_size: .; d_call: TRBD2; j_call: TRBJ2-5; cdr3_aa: CASSTQTGLGGETQYF; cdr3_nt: TGTGCCAGCAGCACTCAAACGGGACTAGGTGGAGAGACCCAGTACTTC
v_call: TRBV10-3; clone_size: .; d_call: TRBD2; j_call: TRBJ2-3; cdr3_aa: CAISLSGGTDTQYF; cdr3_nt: TGTGCCATCAGCCTTAGCGGGGGAACAGATACGCAGTATTTT
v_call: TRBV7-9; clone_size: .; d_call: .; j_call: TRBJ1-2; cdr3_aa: CASSPYPRGHYGYTF; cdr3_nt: TGTGCCAGCAGCCCCTACCCACGAGGGCACTATGGCTACACCTTC
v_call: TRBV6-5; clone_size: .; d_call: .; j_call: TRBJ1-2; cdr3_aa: CASSSGITNYGYTF; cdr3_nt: TGTGCCAGCAGTTCAGGCATCACGAACTATGGCTACACCTTC
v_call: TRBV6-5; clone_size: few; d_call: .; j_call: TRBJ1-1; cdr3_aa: CASNTMTVNTEAFF; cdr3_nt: TGTGCCAGCAATACAATGACAGTTAACACTGAAGCTTTCTTT
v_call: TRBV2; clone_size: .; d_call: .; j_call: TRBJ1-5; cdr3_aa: CASRRGALNGQPQHF; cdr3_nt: TGTGCCAGCAGACGTGGGGCCCTGAACGGGCAGCCCCAGCATTTT
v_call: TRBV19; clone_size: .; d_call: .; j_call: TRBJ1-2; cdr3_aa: CASSIDQGGLGYTF; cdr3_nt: TGTGCCAGTAGTATAGATCAAGGAGGGCTTGGCTACACCTTC
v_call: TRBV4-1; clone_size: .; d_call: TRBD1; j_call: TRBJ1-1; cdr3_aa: CASEPGQGASTEAFF; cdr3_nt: TGCGCCAGCGAGCCTGGACAGGGGGCAAGCACTGAAGCTTTCTTT
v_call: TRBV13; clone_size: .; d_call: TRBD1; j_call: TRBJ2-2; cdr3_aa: CASSLEWTGGDTGELFF; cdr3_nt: TGTGCCAGCAGCTTAGAGTGGACAGGGGGTGACACCGGGGAGCTGTTTTTT
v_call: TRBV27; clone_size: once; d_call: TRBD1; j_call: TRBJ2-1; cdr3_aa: CASSSLGQGTSYNEQFF; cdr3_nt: TGTGCCAGCAGTTCCCTCGGACAGGGAACCTCCTACAATGAGCAGTTCTTC
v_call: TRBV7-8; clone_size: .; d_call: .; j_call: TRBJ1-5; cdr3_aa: CASSLARGIPQPQHF; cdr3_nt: TGTGCCAGCAGCTTAGCGCGGGGGATTCCTCAGCCCCAGCATTTT
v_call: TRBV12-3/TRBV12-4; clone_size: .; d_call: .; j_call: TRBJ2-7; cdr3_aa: CASRPGSVHEQYF; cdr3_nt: TGTGCCAGCAGACCGGGGAGTGTACACGAGCAGTACTTC
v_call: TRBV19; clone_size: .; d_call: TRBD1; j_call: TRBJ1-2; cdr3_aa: CASSKTGQVYGYTF; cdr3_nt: TGTGCCAGTAGCAAGACAGGGCAAGTCTATGGCTACACCTTC
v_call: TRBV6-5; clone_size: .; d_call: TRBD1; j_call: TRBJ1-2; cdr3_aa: CASRTGGALSYGYTF; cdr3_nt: TGTGCCAGCAGGACAGGGGGCGCCTTGAGCTATGGCTACACCTTC
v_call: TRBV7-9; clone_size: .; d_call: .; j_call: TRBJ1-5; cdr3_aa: CASSLGPINNQPQHF; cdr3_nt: TGTGCCAGCAGCTTAGGGCCAATTAACAATCAGCCCCAGCATTTT
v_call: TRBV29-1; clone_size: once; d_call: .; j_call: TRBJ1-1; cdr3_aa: CSVSKATGGAFF; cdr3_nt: TGCAGCGTTTCTAAGGCGACGGGGGGGGCTTTCTTT
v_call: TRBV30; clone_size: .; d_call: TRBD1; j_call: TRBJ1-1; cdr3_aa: CAWNQGARTEAFF; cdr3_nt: TGTGCCTGGAATCAGGGGGCGAGGACTGAAGCTTTCTTT
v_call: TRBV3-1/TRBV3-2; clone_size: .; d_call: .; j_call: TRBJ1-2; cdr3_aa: CASSQVSGRGGYTF; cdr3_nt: TGTGCCAGCAGCCAAGTTTCGGGGAGGGGTGGCTACACCTTC
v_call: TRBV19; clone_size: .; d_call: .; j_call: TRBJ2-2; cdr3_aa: CASSIQADHFIGELFF; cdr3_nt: TGTGCCAGTAGTATACAGGCCGATCATTTCATCGGGGAGCTGTTTTTT
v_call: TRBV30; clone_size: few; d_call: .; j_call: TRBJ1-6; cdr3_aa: CAWSVPGTGGSPLHF; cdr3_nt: TGTGCCTGGAGTGTGCCCGGGACGGGAGGTTCACCCCTCCACTTT
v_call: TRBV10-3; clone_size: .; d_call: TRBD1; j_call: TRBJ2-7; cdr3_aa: CAISEDRDEQYF; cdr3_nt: TGTGCCATCAGTGAGGACAGGGATGAGCAGTACTTC
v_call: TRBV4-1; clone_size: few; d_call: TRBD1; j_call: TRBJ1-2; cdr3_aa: CASSQGQGTAFAF; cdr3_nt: TGCGCCAGCAGCCAAGGACAGGGGACCGCTTTCGCCTTC
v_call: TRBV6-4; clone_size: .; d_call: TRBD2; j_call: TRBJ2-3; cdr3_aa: CASSAVAGGTDTQYF; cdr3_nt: TGTGCCAGCAGTGCAGTGGCGGGGGGCACAGATACGCAGTATTTT
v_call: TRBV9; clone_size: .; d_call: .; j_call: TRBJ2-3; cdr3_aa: CASSPRGAGLTDTQYF; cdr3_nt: TGTGCCAGCAGCCCCCGGGGGGCTGGTCTAACAGATACGCAGTATTTT
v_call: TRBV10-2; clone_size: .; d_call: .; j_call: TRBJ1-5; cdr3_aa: CATAPTSNQPQHF; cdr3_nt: TGCGCCACCGCACCTACTAGCAATCAGCCCCAGCATTTT
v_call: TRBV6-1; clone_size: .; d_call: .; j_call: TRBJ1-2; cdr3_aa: CASSDKAVRGNYGYTF; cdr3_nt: TGTGCCAGCAGTGACAAAGCGGTCCGGGGGAACTATGGCTACACCTTC
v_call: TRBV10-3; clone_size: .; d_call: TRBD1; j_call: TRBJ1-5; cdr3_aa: CAISAGTGGGNQPQHF; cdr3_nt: TGTGCCATCAGTGCAGGGACAGGGGGCGGGAATCAGCCCCAGCATTTT
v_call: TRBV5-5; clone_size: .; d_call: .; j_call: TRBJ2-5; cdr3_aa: CASSLVLGEMETQYF; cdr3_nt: TGTGCCAGCAGCTTGGTTCTTGGGGAGATGGAGACCCAGTACTTC
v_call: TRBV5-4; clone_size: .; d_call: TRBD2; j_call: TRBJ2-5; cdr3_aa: CASSLAGGLKTQYF; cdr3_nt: TGTGCCAGCAGCTTGGCGGGGGGGCTAAAGACCCAGTACTTC
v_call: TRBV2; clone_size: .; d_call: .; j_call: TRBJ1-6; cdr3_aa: CASGTRNSPLHF; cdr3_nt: TGTGCCAGCGGGACAAGGAATTCACCCCTCCACTTT
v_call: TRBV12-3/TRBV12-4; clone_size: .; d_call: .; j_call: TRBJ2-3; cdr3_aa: CASSPGRDTQYF; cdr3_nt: TGTGCCAGCAGTCCCGGTCGAGATACGCAGTATTTT
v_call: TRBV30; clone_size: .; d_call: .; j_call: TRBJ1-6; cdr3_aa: CAWSVGTGDSPLHF; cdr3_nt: TGTGCCTGGAGTGTAGGGACGGGAGATTCACCCCTCCACTTT